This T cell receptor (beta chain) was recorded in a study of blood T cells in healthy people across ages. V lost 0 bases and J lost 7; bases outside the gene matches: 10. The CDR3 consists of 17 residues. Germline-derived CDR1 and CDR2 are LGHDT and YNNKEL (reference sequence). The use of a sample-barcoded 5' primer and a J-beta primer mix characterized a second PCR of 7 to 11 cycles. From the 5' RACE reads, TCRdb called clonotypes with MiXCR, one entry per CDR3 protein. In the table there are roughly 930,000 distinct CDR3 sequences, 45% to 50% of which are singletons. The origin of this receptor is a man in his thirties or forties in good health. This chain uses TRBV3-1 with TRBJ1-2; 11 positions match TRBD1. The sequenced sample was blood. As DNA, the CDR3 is TGTGCCAGCAGCCAAGAAGACGGGACAGGGGGAATGGTTGGCTACACCTTC. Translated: CASSQEDGTGGMVGYTF. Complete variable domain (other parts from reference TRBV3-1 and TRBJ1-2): DTAVSQTPKYLVTQMGNDKSIKCEQNLGHDTMYWYKQDSKKFLKIMFSYNNKELIINETVPNRFSPKSPDKAHLNLHINSLELGDSAVYFCASSQEDGTGGMVGYTFGSGTRLTVV.